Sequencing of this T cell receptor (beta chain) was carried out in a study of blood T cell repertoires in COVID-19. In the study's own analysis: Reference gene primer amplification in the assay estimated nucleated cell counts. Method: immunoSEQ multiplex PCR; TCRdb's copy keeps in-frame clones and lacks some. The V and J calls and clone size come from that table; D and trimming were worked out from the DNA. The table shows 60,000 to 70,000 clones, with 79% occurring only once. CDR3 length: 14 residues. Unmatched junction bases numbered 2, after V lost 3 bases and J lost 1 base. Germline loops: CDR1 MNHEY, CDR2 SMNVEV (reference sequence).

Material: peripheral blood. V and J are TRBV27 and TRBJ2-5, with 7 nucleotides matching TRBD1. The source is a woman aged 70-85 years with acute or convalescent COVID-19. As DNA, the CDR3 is TGTGCCAGCAGTTTCAGGGGGACCCAAGAGACCCAGTACTTC. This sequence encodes CASSFRGTQETQYF.